This T cell receptor (beta chain) was recovered during a study of vaccination effects on CD4 cells after COVID-19. On the study more broadly: Vaccine administered to participants consisted of two doses of either BNT162b2 or mRNA-1273. Under 2.5 million PBMC were placed in each well, which was supplemented with about 10 IU/ml IL-2 and 7.5 to 10 ug/ml peptides. Findings of the study overall: Small numbers of convalescent patients limited the study. It also lacked early post-infection timepoints.

Culture proceeded for about ten days, and CD4+ T cells were then isolated. Half of the medium was exchanged for IL-2 medium on both days 3 and 7. Assay: immunoSEQ multiplex PCR; the TCRdb copy retains only in-frame clones and omits some. Here the sample spans 70,000 to 85,000 clones, about 74% being singletons. Germline CDR1 is SGHNT and CDR2 is YYREEE (reference sequence). V dropped 4 bases and J dropped 5; count of bases not matched to a gene: 9. This CDR3 comprises 15 residues. This clone was seen only once. As yet, its antigen is unknown. The chain is built from TRBV5-4 and TRBJ2-1; 7 bases are a match to TRBD2. This TCR derives from a human donor who received a COVID-19 vaccine. Sequences were derived from CD4+ T cells from PBMCs cultured without peptide, sampled before COVID-19 vaccination. Here the CDR3 reads CASSHARLAHNEQFF. Written as DNA, the CDR3 is TGTGCCAGCAGCCACGCGAGACTAGCCCACAATGAGCAGTTCTTC. Complete variable domain (other parts from reference TRBV5-4 and TRBJ2-1): ETGVTQSPTHLIKTRGQQVTLRCSSQSGHNTVSWYQQALGQGPQFIFQYYREEENGRGNFPPRFSGLQFPNYSSELNVNALELDDSALYLCASSHARLAHNEQFFGPGTRLTVL.